A single sample is the source of the 21 T cell receptor beta chains below, sequenced in a study of cytomegalovirus exposure and HLA in healthy donors. PCR involved 60 Vbeta and 13 Jbeta primers. Clones were sequenced by immunoSEQ multiplex PCR, and TCRdb holds only the in-frame ones, with some missing. Among some 130,000 clones, about 81% were seen once, and the ten largest hold around 7.8%. The specimen sequenced was PBMCs. Source of these receptors: a woman aged 45 to 65 in good health and CMV-seropositive.

In nucleotides, the CDR3 is TGTGCCTGGAGTGTAGGTGGGGGGTTTGCTGAAGCTTTCTTT. It codes for CAWSVGGGFAEAFF. This chain joins TRBV30 and TRBJ1-1, with a weak D call TRBD1 (5 bases). In germline, CDR1 is GTSNPN, CDR2 SVGIG (reference sequence). The CDR3 loop spans 14 amino acids. V was shortened by 0 bases and J by 6 bases, with 14 bases between the two germline ends. The complete variable domain, with remaining parts taken from reference TRBV30 and TRBJ1-1, reads SQTIHQWPATLVQPVGSPLSLECTVEGTSNPNLYWYRQAAGRGLQLLFYSVGIGQISSEVPQNLSASRPQDRQFILSSKKLLLSDSGFYLCAWSVGGGFAEAFFGQGTRLTVV.

The count of this clone is one. The chain has TRBV2 and TRBJ1-2; maybe TRBD1 (5 bases). This CDR3 has 12 residues. Germline CDR1 reads SNHLY; CDR2 reads FYNNEI. V was pared by 6 bases and J by 10 bases, with 15 bases between. CDR3 sequence (DNA): TGTGCCAGCAGCAGGGATCCTCCGTTCTACACCTTC. Its protein is CASSRDPPFYTF.

The chain couples TRBV10-3 to TRBJ1-2; 11 nucleotides align to TRBD1. CDR3 length: 19 residues. The trim removed 0 bases at V and 2 bases at J, leaving 11 bases unmatched. Germline lookup yields CDR1 ENHRY and CDR2 SYGVKD. CDR3: CAISESLNGWTGGNYGYTF. The DNA of the CDR3 is TGTGCCATCAGTGAGTCTTTGAACGGGTGGACAGGGGGCAACTATGGCTACACCTTC.

The chain combines TRBV27 with TRBJ2-6; D possibly corresponds to TRBD2 (5 bases). V dropped 5 bases and J dropped 0 bases, with 8 bases sitting between them. The germline V gene has CDR1 MNHEY and CDR2 SMNVEV (reference sequence). The CDR3 has 15 amino acids. CDR3 bases: TGTGCCAGCAGTCAAAGCGGCTCTGGGGCCAACGTCCTGACTTTC. Its translation is CASSQSGSGANVLTF. The full variable domain, completed using reference TRBV27 and TRBJ2-6, is EAQVTQNPRYLITVTGKKLTVTCSQNMNHEYMSWYRQDPGLGLRQIYYSMNVEVTDKGDVPEGYKVSRKEKRNFPLILESPSPNQTSLYFCASSQSGSGANVLTFGAGSRLTVL.

The gene calls are TRBV2 and TRBJ2-3; D may be TRBD1 (6 bases). The CDR3 has 14 residues. Germline V gene sequence: CDR1 SNHLY, CDR2 FYNNEI. Trimming took 1 base from V and 1 from J, leaving 6 bases between them. CDR3 loop: CASSEGTGTDTQYF. The CDR3, as DNA: TGTGCCAGCAGTGAAGGGACAGGCACAGATACGCAGTATTTT.

This clone is a singleton in its sample. The J gene is TRBJ2-2, the V gene TRBV5-1, with no clear D. The CDR3 loop spans 15 amino acids. V lost 0 bases and J 0 bases, leaving 6 bases between the germline ends. The germline V gene encodes CDR1 SGHRS and CDR2 YFSETQ. In nucleotides, the CDR3 is TGCGCCAGCAGCTTGGGGAGACCGAACACCGGGGAGCTGTTTTTT. The encoded protein is CASSLGRPNTGELFF.

The rearrangement uses TRBV2 and TRBJ1-4; D is uncertain. V lost 6 bases and J 7 bases, leaving 15 bases between the germline ends. Germline-derived CDR1 and CDR2 are SNHLY and FYNNEI. This CDR3 is 14 amino acids long. CDR3 region: CASRLGSSSEKLFF. The CDR3 DNA follows: TGTGCCAGCAGATTAGGGAGCTCGAGTGAAAAACTGTTTTTT.

The gene calls are TRBV29-1 and TRBJ2-3; TRBD1 aligns across 8 bases. Germline V gene lookup returns CDR1 SQVTM and CDR2 ANQGSEA. Losses at the gene ends were 7 bases for V and 5 bases for J; bases not matched to a gene: 11. The CDR3 is 14 amino acids. In nucleotides, the CDR3 is TGCAGCGGAAAAGGGACAGGCAGTCGAGATACGCAGTATTTT. Translated, it gives CSGKGTGSRDTQYF.

This chain links TRBV5-5 with TRBJ1-5; 7 bases align to TRBD1. V shed 4 bases, J shed 3 bases, and the junction held 10 bases outside the gene matches. Germline loops: CDR1 SGHKS, CDR2 YYEKEE (reference sequence). This CDR3 is built from 16 residues. CDR3 coding DNA: TGTGCCAGCAGCCCCTCAGGGGGGAGAAACAATCAGCCCCAGCATTTT. Translation gives CASSPSGGRNNQPQHF.

The chain employs TRBV7-9 and TRBJ2-4; 7 bases line up with TRBD1. The V gene end was trimmed by 4 bases and the J gene end by 0 bases; junction bases not matched to a gene: 3. The germline CDR1 and CDR2 sequences are SEHNR and FQNEAQ (reference sequence). This CDR3 region has 15 residues. CDR3 sequence: CASSYEGAAKNIQYF. The CDR3 DNA is TGTGCCAGCAGCTATGAGGGGGCAGCCAAAAACATTCAGTACTTC.

V and J are TRBV4-3 and TRBJ2-1, with 7 bases lining up with TRBD1. The V gene's germline CDR1 is LGHNA and CDR2 YSLEER. The CDR3 is 17 amino acids. The V segment lost 0 bases and the J segment 4 bases; nucleotides outside the gene matches: 9. DNA for the CDR3: TGCGCCAGCAGCCAAGATTTGGCAGGGGGAGATTACAATGAGCAGTTCTTC. Its protein is CASSQDLAGGDYNEQFF.

V is TRBV15 and J is TRBJ2-3, with a possible D match to TRBD2 (7 bases). CDR1 and CDR2 (germline): LNHNV, YYDKDF (reference sequence). V lost 3 bases and J 5 bases, leaving 12 bases between the germline ends. This CDR3 has 14 residues. In DNA, the CDR3 is TGTGCCACCAGCAGGGAAAGGGGGGGAGATACGCAGTATTTT. Its protein is CATSRERGGDTQYF.

On this clone itself: This sample also contains other DNA sequences that code for the same CDR3. The chain carries TRBV5-1 and TRBJ1-1; TRBD1 matches 7 bases. V shed 0 bases, J shed 7 bases, and the junction held 0 bases outside the gene matches. Germline values: CDR1 SGHRS, CDR2 YFSETQ. The CDR3 loop spans 12 amino acids. The CDR3 sequence is CASSLGQGEAFF. For the CDR3, the DNA is TGCGCCAGCAGCTTGGGACAGGGTGAAGCTTTCTTT.

The gene calls are TRBV19 and TRBJ1-5, with D perhaps TRBD1 (6 bases). The V end was cut by 3 bases, the J end by 6 bases, with 9 bases between. Per germline, CDR1 LNHDA and CDR2 SQIVND (reference sequence). This CDR3 has 13 amino acids. In nucleotides, the CDR3 is TGTGCCAGTAGTATCCTACAGGGTCAGCCCCAGCATTTT. As protein: CASSILQGQPQHF.

The chain joins TRBV23-1 to TRBJ2-2; 7 nucleotides align to TRBD1. TRBV23-1 is an open reading frame, and its role is uncertain. The CDR3 has 14 amino acids. Trimming at V came to 0 bases and at J to 9 bases, leaving 4 bases not matched to a gene. The CDR3: CASSQSDRARELFF. CDR3 DNA: TGCGCCAGCAGTCAATCCGACAGGGCAAGGGAGCTGTTTTTT.

The chain links TRBV10-3 to TRBJ2-5; D possibly corresponds to TRBD1 (5 bases). Trimming left V 4 bases short and J 3 bases short, with 9 bases between. CDR3 length equals 13 residues. Germline V gene sequence: CDR1 ENHRY, CDR2 SYGVKD. The CDR3 reads CAISGKGEETQYF. The CDR3 region has the DNA TGTGCCATCAGTGGAAAAGGGGAAGAGACCCAGTACTTC.

The chain is built from TRBV9 and TRBJ1-2; no clear D gene. The CDR3 extends over 14 amino acids. Trimming removed 0 bases from V and 8 bases from J, with 14 bases in between. Germline V gene sequence: CDR1 SGDLS, CDR2 YYNGEE. The CDR3 protein is CASSVEVGGRGYTF. The DNA of the CDR3 is TGTGCCAGCAGCGTAGAAGTGGGAGGGCGAGGCTACACCTTC.

The chain has TRBV15 and TRBJ1-2; weak D call: TRBD1 (5 bases). CDR1 is LNHNV, CDR2 YYDKDF, per germline (reference sequence). The CDR3 is 17 residues long. Trimming took 0 bases from V and 2 from J, leaving 16 bases between them. The CDR3 reads CATSRDREAGQNYGYTF. CDR3 in DNA: TGTGCCACCAGCAGAGATCGGGAGGCAGGGCAGAACTATGGCTACACCTTC.

The chain carries TRBV6-5 and TRBJ1-1; D is ambiguous. CDR1 is MNHEY and CDR2 is SVGAGI in the germline V gene. The CDR3 length is 14 residues. V lost 0 bases and J 5 bases, leaving 10 bases between the germline ends. The CDR3 region is CASSYSYAKTEAFF. As DNA, the CDR3 is TGTGCCAGCAGTTACTCGTATGCTAAAACTGAAGCTTTCTTT.

The chain combines TRBV4-1 with TRBJ1-4; 7 nucleotides match TRBD1. J lost 8 bases, V lost 5 bases, and 8 bases had no gene match. The CDR3 has 14 residues. Germline loops: CDR1 MGHRA, CDR2 YSYEKL. CDR3 sequence (DNA): TGCGCCAGCAGCTTTCGACAGGGTACGGAAAAACTGTTTTTT. It translates to CASSFRQGTEKLFF.

This CDR3 is CASSKKGETGDLYEQYF. The CDR3 bases are TGTGCCAGCAGCAAAAAAGGGGAGACAGGGGATCTATACGAGCAGTACTTC. V usage is TRBV21-1 and J usage is TRBJ2-7; the table gives TRBD1 as D, unverified against the DNA. TRBV21-1 is tagged as a pseudogene. The length of the CDR3 is 17 residues.